This T cell receptor beta chain came from a study of vaccination and CD4 T cells after COVID-19. About the research overall: Overlapping spike peptides of SARS-CoV-2, HCoV-NL63, HCoV-OC43 and HCoV-229E were used, and cells were stimulated with them.

Study conclusions and caveats: Of the reactive clones in convalescent patients, a median around 83% showed up only post-vaccination.

The CDR3 is 15 amino acids. Looked up from germline, CDR1 is SNHLY and CDR2 is FYNNEI. The V end was cut by 3 bases, the J end by 0 bases, with 11 bases between. Cultured CD4+ T cells had their DNA profiled by the Oncomine TCR Beta short-read assay. Genomic DNA was drawn out of CD4+ T cells grown in culture. MiXCR, run by TCRdb on the PCR reads, gives a single entry per CDR3 protein. The sample contains fewer than 13,000 distinct CDR3 sequences, roughly a fifth of which appear only once. Treatment defined: approximately nine-day PBMC culture with coronavirus spike peptide pools or control peptides (ViraFEST assay). To note about this clonotype: The antigen remains unidentified.

The source of this sequence is a human donor who had recovered from COVID-19. V gene TRBV2 combines with J gene TRBJ1-2; D is undetermined. Sample: CD4+ T cells from blood, cultured in vitro, taken after SARS-CoV-2 vaccination. Here the CDR3 DNA reads TGTGCCAGCAGTGACGCGGGGAGAACTAACTATGGCTACACCTTC. It yields the protein CASSDAGRTNYGYTF.